These 3 T cell receptor beta chains came from one sample sequenced in a study of post-analysis software for immune sequencing data. The antigens these receptors bind are not known. Unique-molecular-identifier-tagged TCR beta cDNA libraries were used. TCRdb re-analysed the PCR reads in MiXCR, keeping a single row per CDR3 protein. Here the sample spans roughly 540,000 distinct CDR3 sequences, roughly 34% being singletons. Broader study findings: Five TRBV segments were significantly more frequent in patients than in controls. TRBV5-6, TRBV5-1 and TRBV20-1 were among these segments.

Sequenced material: blood. The receptor set was obtained from a girl younger than 18 with multiple sclerosis.

This clonotype was observed a handful of times. This chain links TRBV20-1 with TRBJ1-5; D perhaps matches TRBD1 (6 bases). There are 13 residues in the CDR3. V lost 3 bases to trimming and J lost 4 bases, with 10 bases between them. The germline V gene encodes CDR1 DFQATT and CDR2 SNEGSKA (reference sequence). The CDR3 DNA is TGCAGTGCTAGTACAGGGCTTAATCAGCCCCAGCATTTT. Protein product: CSASTGLNQPQHF.

This clonotype was observed a handful of times. The chain couples TRBV7-6 to TRBJ1-2, with D unclear. Trimming stripped 1 base from V and 8 bases from J, with 17 bases between. Germline assignment: CDR1 SGHVS and CDR2 FNYEAQ. The CDR3 contains 15 residues. In DNA, the CDR3 is TGTGCCAGCAGCTTAGATGCCTGGGGATCCGGCGGCTACACCTTC. Amino acids: CASSLDAWGSGGYTF.

The chain recombines TRBV2 with TRBJ2-5, with 9 positions matching TRBD2. The end of the DNA fits TRBJ2-7 better, so the J call may be wrong. The CDR3 totals 16 residues. Per the germline V gene, CDR1 is SNHLY and CDR2 is FYNNEI. The CDR3 loop is CASSELAGAIYYEQYF. The CDR3 region has the DNA TGTGCCAGCAGTGAGTTAGCGGGGGCCATCTACTACGAGCAGTACTTC.